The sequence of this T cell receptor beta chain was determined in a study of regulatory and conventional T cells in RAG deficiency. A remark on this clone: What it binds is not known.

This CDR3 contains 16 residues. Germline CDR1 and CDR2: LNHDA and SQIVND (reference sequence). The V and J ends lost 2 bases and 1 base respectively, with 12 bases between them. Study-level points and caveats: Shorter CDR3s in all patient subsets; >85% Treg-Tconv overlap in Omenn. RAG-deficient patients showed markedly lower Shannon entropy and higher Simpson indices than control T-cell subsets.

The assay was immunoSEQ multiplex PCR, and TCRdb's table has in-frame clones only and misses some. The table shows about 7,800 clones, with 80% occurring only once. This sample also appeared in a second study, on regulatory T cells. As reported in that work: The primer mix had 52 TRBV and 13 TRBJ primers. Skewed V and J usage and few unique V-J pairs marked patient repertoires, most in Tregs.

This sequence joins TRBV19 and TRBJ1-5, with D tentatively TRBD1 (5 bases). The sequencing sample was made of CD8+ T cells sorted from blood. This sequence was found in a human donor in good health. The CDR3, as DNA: TGTGCCAGTAGTATATGGGGGAGGGGAAGCAATCAGCCCCAGCATTTT. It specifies CASSIWGRGSNQPQHF.